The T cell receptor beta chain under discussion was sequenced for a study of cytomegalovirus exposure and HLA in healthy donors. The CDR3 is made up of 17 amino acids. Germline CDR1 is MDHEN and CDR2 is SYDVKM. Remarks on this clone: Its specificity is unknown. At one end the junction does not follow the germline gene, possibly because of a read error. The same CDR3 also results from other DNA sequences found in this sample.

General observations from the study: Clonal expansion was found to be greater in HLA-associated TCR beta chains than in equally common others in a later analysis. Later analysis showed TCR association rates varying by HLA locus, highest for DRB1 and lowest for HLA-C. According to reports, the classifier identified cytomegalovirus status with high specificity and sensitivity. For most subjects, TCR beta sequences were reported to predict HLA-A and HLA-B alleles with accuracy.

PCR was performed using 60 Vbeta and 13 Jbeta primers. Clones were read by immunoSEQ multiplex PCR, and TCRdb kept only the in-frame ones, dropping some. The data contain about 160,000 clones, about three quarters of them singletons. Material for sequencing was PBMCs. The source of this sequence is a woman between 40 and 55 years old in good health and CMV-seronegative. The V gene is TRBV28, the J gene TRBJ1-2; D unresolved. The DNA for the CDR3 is TGTGCCAGTAGTTTATCTCGGACGGGGAGGGAGAACTATGGCTACACCTTC. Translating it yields CASSLSRTGRENYGYTF.